The 21 T cell receptor beta chains in this list originate from one sample, sequenced in a study of shared clonotypes between healthy human individuals. The table came from immunoSEQ multiplex PCR; TCRdb's copy has only in-frame clones and leaves some out. The sample yields millions of clones, approximately 94% seen once. Positive CCR7 selection of CD45RO-negative cells yielded the naive CD8 cells, and terminally differentiated effector memory CD45RA+ cells were excluded. Sequenced input: naive CD8+ T cells from PBMCs. These receptors were taken from a man aged 18 to 30 in good health. Some clones in this sample may be carry-over from other donors' samples.

V usage is TRBV27 and J usage is TRBJ2-1; 9 positions match TRBD1. The germline V gene has CDR1 MNHEY and CDR2 SMNVEV (reference sequence). The CDR3 runs 14 residues. V was pared by 8 bases and J by 5 bases, with 7 bases of the junction left unmatched. CDR3 sequence: CASSRDRDNNEQFF. As DNA, the CDR3 is TGTGCCAGCTCTCGGGACAGGGACAACAATGAGCAGTTCTTC.

The gene calls are TRBV9 and TRBJ1-2, with TRBD1 matching 10 bases. The length of the CDR3 is 14 residues. From germline, CDR1 is SGDLS and CDR2 YYNGEE. Germline trimming cut 3 bases from V and 3 bases from J; bases unmatched to any gene: 2. The chain's CDR3 is CASSETGGHYGYTF. The DNA of the CDR3 is TGTGCCAGCAGCGAGACAGGGGGCCACTATGGCTACACCTTC.

Details on this clone: The identical CDR3 is also encoded by other nucleotide sequences in the sample. The chain couples TRBV7-9 to TRBJ2-3; D gene unclear. Germline CDR1 reads SEHNR; CDR2 reads FQNEAQ (reference sequence). Trimming removed 0 bases at V and 5 bases at J, with 3 bases between. The CDR3 runs to 12 residues. The CDR3 reads CASSLALDTQYF. Written as DNA, the CDR3 is TGTGCCAGCAGCTTAGCTTTAGATACGCAGTATTTT.

The genes are TRBV19 and TRBJ1-5, with D uncertain. Germline assignment: CDR1 LNHDA and CDR2 SQIVND (reference sequence). V lost 6 bases, J lost 11 bases, and 11 bases lay in between. This CDR3 has 11 residues. CDR3 loop: CASRLGEAQHF. The CDR3 DNA is TGTGCCAGTAGGTTAGGCGAGGCCCAGCATTTT.

This chain connects TRBV6-6 to TRBJ2-1; 11 bases are shared with TRBD2. Germline V gene sequence: CDR1 MNHNY, CDR2 SVGAGI (reference sequence). This CDR3 region has 15 residues. Trimming removed 2 bases from V and 9 bases from J; junction bases left unmatched: 6. In nucleotides, the CDR3 is TGTGCCAGCAGTTACGTAGCGGGAGGGGGGGGTGAGCAGTTCTTC. It is translated as CASSYVAGGGGEQFF.

The chain employs TRBV6-1 and TRBJ2-2, with unresolved D. Germline loops: CDR1 MNHNS, CDR2 SASEGT. Trimming stripped 7 bases from V and 11 bases from J, with 17 bases between. The CDR3 covers 13 residues. The CDR3 loop reads CASTLWVAYELFF. The CDR3 DNA is TGTGCCAGCACTCTCTGGGTCGCCTACGAGCTGTTTTTT.

The V and J genes are TRBV29-1 and TRBJ2-5; the D gene is possibly TRBD1 (5 bases). Near its end, the DNA agrees better with TRBJ2-7, so the J call may be wrong. Germline V gives CDR1 SQVTM, CDR2 ANQGSEA. The CDR3 extends over 13 amino acids. In DNA form, the CDR3 reads TGCAGCGTTGAGGGGCAGTCCTCCTACGAGCAGTACTTC. Translated: CSVEGQSSYEQYF.

The chain has TRBV13 and TRBJ2-5; no definite D call. This CDR3 is 17 amino acids long. Trimming pared 1 base from V and 5 bases from J, leaving 20 bases between. Looked up from germline, CDR1 is PRHDT and CDR2 is FYEKMQ (reference sequence). CDR3 residues: CASSLAPKIRPTETQYF. CDR3 DNA: TGTGCCAGCAGCTTAGCCCCCAAGATCCGGCCGACGGAGACCCAGTACTTC.

For this clone: The sample carries other DNA sequences with the same CDR3. The chain employs TRBV27 and TRBJ2-7; TRBD2 aligns across 13 bases. This CDR3 is built from 15 residues. The V gene end was trimmed by 5 bases and the J gene end by 4 bases; junction bases not matched to a gene: 5. CDR1 is MNHEY and CDR2 is SMNVEV in the germline V gene (reference sequence). CDR3 sequence reads: CASSLGLAGPYEQYF. CDR3 nucleotide sequence: TGTGCCAGCAGTCTGGGACTAGCGGGGCCTTACGAGCAGTACTTC.

The genes are TRBV5-1 and TRBJ2-7; D uncertain. The ends were cut back, 0 bases at V and 0 bases at J, with 10 bases in the middle. Germline-derived CDR1 and CDR2 are SGHRS and YFSETQ. The CDR3 spans 15 residues. In DNA form, the CDR3 reads TGCGCCAGCAGCTTGGGAGTTCAGGACTCCTACGAGCAGTACTTC. Encoded protein: CASSLGVQDSYEQYF.

This rearrangement joins TRBV28 to TRBJ2-5; 7 nucleotides line up with TRBD1. This CDR3 has 15 amino acids. CDR1 MDHEN and CDR2 SYDVKM come from the germline V gene. J gave up 1 base and V 5 bases, and 7 bases lay outside the gene matches. The CDR3 DNA reads TGTGCCAGCAGTCGGGACAGCCCCCCCCAAGAGACCCAGTACTTC. It is translated as CASSRDSPPQETQYF.

The chain recombines TRBV7-9 with TRBJ1-5; D is unclear. Per the germline V gene, CDR1 is SEHNR and CDR2 is FQNEAQ (reference sequence). V was trimmed by 1 base and J by 5 bases, leaving 9 bases between them. This CDR3 is 14 amino acids long. CDR3 in DNA: TGTGCCAGCAGCTTAGGCGACTGGCATCAGCCCCAGCATTTT. It is translated as CASSLGDWHQPQHF.

V is TRBV13 and J is TRBJ2-7; tentatively, D is TRBD1 (6 bases). The CDR3 consists of 15 residues. V was cut by 0 bases and J by 3 bases, with 12 bases left in between. Germline V gene sequence: CDR1 PRHDT, CDR2 FYEKMQ (reference sequence). The CDR3 is CASSLGFRGSYEQYF. In nucleotides, the CDR3 is TGTGCCAGCAGCTTAGGCTTCAGGGGTAGCTACGAGCAGTACTTC.

Points on this clone: At the DNA level, this CDR3 is encoded by other sequences in the same sample as well. The rearrangement uses TRBV6-4 and TRBJ2-1; 9 positions match TRBD2. Germline V CDR1 and CDR2: MRHNA, SNTAGT. Trimming cost V 3 bases and J 7 bases; bases outside gene matches: 7. CDR3 length equals 15 residues. This CDR3 reads CASSEAGGPGNEQFF. Written as DNA, the CDR3 is TGTGCCAGCAGTGAGGCGGGAGGGCCGGGGAATGAGCAGTTCTTC.

The J gene is TRBJ2-7, the V gene TRBV5-1, with D uncertain. The germline gives CDR1 SGHRS, CDR2 YFSETQ. This CDR3 spans 17 amino acids. V was shortened by 4 bases and J by 6 bases, with 26 bases between the two germline ends. CDR3 DNA: TGCGCCAGCAGCCTCGATGTCGGGCAGGCCTTCATGGGCGAGCAGTACTTC. Residues: CASSLDVGQAFMGEQYF.

The V call is TRBV6-4, the J call TRBJ1-2; 8 bases match TRBD1. This CDR3 is built from 13 residues. The trim removed 6 bases at V and 4 bases at J, leaving 4 bases unmatched. Germline V gene sequence: CDR1 MRHNA, CDR2 SNTAGT. The CDR3: CASRETGGYGYTF. CDR3 nucleotides: TGTGCCAGCAGGGAAACAGGGGGCTATGGCTACACCTTC.

This sequence joins TRBV19 and TRBJ1-5, with D uncertain. CDR3 size: 14 residues. The germline gives CDR1 LNHDA, CDR2 SQIVND (reference sequence). V lost 8 bases and J 1 base, leaving 12 bases between the germline ends. The CDR3 DNA reads TGTGCCAGTTCGGTGTACGGGAGCAATCAGCCCCAGCATTTT. It is translated as CASSVYGSNQPQHF.

The rearrangement joins TRBV28 to TRBJ2-1; D uncertain. Germline V gene data show CDR1 as MDHEN and CDR2 as SYDVKM. This CDR3 has 14 residues. The ends were cut back, 7 bases at V and 3 bases at J, with 13 bases in the middle. In DNA, the CDR3 is TGTGCCAGCAAAAGCCCCACCGACTACAATGAGCAGTTCTTC. It specifies CASKSPTDYNEQFF. The variable domain in full, completed from reference TRBV28 and TRBJ2-1, reads DVKVTQSSRYLVKRTGEKVFLECVQDMDHENMFWYRQDPGLGLRLIYFSYDVKMKEKGDIPEGYSVSREKKERFSLILESASTNQTSMYLCASKSPTDYNEQFFGPGTRLTVL.

The V gene is TRBV27, the J gene TRBJ2-1; 7 bases fit TRBD2. Germline CDR1 MNHEY, CDR2 SMNVEV (reference sequence). This CDR3 has 15 residues. Losses at the gene ends were 6 bases for V and 4 bases for J; bases not matched to a gene: 9. The CDR3 DNA reads as TGTGCCAGCAGCCCTCTCAGCGGGGCATACAATGAGCAGTTCTTC. The encoded protein is CASSPLSGAYNEQFF.

This chain uses TRBV2 with TRBJ1-1; D is possibly TRBD1 (6 bases). CDR3 size: 13 residues. V gave up 10 bases and J gave up 0 bases, with 12 bases separating them. The V gene's germline CDR1 is SNHLY and CDR2 FYNNEI. CDR3: CAIPQGMNTEAFF. CDR3 bases: TGTGCCATACCTCAGGGGATGAACACTGAAGCTTTCTTT.

J is TRBJ2-2 and V is TRBV27; D uncertain. The ends were cut back, 0 bases at V and 0 bases at J, with 2 bases in the middle. This CDR3 spans 14 amino acids. Germline CDR1 is MNHEY and CDR2 is SMNVEV (reference sequence). This CDR3 reads CASSLSSNTGELFF. The CDR3 DNA follows: TGTGCCAGCAGTTTATCCTCGAACACCGGGGAGCTGTTTTTT.